This TCR beta chain was observed in a study of CD8 T cells in Susac syndrome. Whole-study results and caveats: As acknowledged by the study, its TCR sequencing and HLA analysis included a relatively small number of individuals.

In the case of this clonotype: Its antigen remains unidentified.

The germline V gene encodes CDR1 SQVTM and CDR2 ANQGSEA. Trimming left V 7 bases short and J 0 bases short, with 14 bases between. The CDR3 is 14 residues long. Sequencing targeted TCR beta in blood CD8+ and CD4+ T cells. TEMRA cells were enriched by FACS, while CD8+ and CD4+ T cells were obtained through a negative isolation that was performed magnetically. It was with random hexamers that roughly 0.5 to 1 ug RNA was reverse transcribed. Amplification of TCR beta CDR3 spanned 54 Vbeta and 13 Jbeta via immunoSEQ multiplex PCR. TCRdb ran MiXCR on the immunoSEQ multiplex PCR reads and lists one entry per CDR3 protein. In the table there are roughly 180,000 distinct CDR3 sequences, more than 90% of which are singletons.

The chain recombines TRBV29-1 with TRBJ2-3; TRBD2 is a possible D gene (5 bases). Input material: CD4+ T cells from PBMCs. The source of this sequence is a human donor in good health. The CDR3 here is CSAGMVPSTDTQYF. As DNA, the CDR3 is TGCAGCGCCGGGATGGTCCCTAGCACAGATACGCAGTATTTT.